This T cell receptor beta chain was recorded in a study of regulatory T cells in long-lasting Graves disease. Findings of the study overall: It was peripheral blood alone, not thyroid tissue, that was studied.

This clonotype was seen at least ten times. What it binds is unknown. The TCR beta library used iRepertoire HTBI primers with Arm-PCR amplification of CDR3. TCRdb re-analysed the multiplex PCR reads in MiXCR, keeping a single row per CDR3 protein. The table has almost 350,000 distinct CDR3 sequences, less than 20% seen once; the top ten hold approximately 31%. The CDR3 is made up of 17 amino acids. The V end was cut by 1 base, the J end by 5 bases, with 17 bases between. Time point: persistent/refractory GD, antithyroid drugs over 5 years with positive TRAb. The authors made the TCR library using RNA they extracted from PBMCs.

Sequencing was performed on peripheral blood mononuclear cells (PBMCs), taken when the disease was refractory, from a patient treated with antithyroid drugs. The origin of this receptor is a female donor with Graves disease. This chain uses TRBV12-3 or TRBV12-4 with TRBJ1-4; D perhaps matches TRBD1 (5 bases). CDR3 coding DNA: TGTGCCAGCAGTTTAGGACGTTCCGGGACGGCAAATGAAAAACTGTTTTTT. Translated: CASSLGRSGTANEKLFF.